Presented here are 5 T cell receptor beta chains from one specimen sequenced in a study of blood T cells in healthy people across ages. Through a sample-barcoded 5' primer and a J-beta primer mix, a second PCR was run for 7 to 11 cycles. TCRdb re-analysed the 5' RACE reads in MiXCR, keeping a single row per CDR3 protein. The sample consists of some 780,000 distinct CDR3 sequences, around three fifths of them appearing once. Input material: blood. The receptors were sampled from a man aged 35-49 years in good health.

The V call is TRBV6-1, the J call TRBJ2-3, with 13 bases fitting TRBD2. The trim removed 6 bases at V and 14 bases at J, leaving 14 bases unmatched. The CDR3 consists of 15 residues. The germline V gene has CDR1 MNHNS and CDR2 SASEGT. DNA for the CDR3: TGTGCCAGCAGGGCAACTAGCGGGGGGGCTGTGTTTCCGTATTTT. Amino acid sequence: CASRATSGGAVFPYF.

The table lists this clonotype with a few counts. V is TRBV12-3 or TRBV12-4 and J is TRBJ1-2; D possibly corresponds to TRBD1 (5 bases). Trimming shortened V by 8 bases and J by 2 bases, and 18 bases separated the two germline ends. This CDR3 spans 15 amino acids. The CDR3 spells CASRPNAGENYGYTF. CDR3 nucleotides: TGTGCCAGCCGACCGAACGCGGGGGAAAACTATGGCTACACCTTC.

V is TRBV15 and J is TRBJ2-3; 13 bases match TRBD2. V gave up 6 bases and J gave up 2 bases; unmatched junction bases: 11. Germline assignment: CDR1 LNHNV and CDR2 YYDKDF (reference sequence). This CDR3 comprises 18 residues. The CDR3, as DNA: TGTGCCACCAGGGGGGAAGAGACTAGCGGGAGGCCCACAGATACGCAGTATTTT. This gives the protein CATRGEETSGRPTDTQYF.

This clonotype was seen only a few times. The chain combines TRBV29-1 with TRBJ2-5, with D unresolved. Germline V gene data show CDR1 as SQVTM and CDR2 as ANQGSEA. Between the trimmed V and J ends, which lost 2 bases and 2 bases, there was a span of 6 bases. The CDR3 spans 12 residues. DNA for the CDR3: TGCAGCGTTGAAATAGGGCAAGAGACCCAGTACTTC. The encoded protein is CSVEIGQETQYF.

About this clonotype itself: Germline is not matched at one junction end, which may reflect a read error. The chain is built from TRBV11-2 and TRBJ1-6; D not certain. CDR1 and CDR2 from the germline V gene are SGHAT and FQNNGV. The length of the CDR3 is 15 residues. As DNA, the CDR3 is TGTGCCAGCAGCTTAGAGGCAAATTATAATTCACCACTCCACTTT. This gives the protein CASSLEANYNSPLHF.